The 20 T cell receptor beta chains listed next were all sequenced from one sample in a study of CXCR3-negative and CXCR3-positive naive CD8 T cells. Libraries were UMI-labeled 5' RACE TRB cDNA. TCRdb reprocessed the 5' RACE reads and keeps a single row for each CDR3 protein, giving no DNA. Its table records tens of thousands of distinct CDR3 sequences. The sample taken for sequencing was memory CD8+ T cells from blood. The receptors were sampled from a human donor in good health. Some clones in this sample may be carry-over from other donors' samples.

The chain carries TRBV7-9 and TRBJ2-7; the D gene TCRdb calls, TRBD1, cannot be checked with no DNA. Germline assignment: CDR1 SEHNR and CDR2 FQNEAQ (reference sequence). The CDR3 covers 13 residues. This CDR3 reads CASSWTGSYEQYF.

The chain combines TRBV7-2 with TRBJ2-5; no DNA is available, so the TRBD2 call from TCRdb remains unchecked. CDR1 is SGHTA, CDR2 FQGNSA, per germline. The length of the CDR3 is 18 residues. The CDR3 loop is CASSLYKLAGGAQETQYF.

The chain has TRBV6-2 or TRBV6-3 and TRBJ2-3. CDR3 size: 15 residues. Germline V lookup: CDR1 MNHEY, CDR2 SVGEGT. The CDR3 protein is CASSYSTRGTDTQYF.

V and J are TRBV21-1 and TRBJ2-7; no DNA is available, so the TRBD1 call from TCRdb remains unchecked. TRBV21-1 is tagged as a pseudogene. This CDR3 is 16 amino acids long. CDR3 residues: CASSSRHRDRPYEQYF.

V is TRBV20-1 and J is TRBJ1-5. The CDR3 is made up of 14 amino acids. The germline gives CDR1 DFQATT, CDR2 SNEGSKA (reference sequence). The CDR3: CSAREVKSNQPQHF.

This rearrangement joins TRBV27 to TRBJ2-7; absent DNA, TCRdb's TRBD1 call cannot be checked. CDR3 length: 16 amino acids. Per germline, CDR1 MNHEY and CDR2 SMNVEV (reference sequence). The CDR3 region is CASTPTGQGRPYEQYF.

The rearrangement links TRBV29-1 to TRBJ2-1; there is no DNA to check the TCRdb D call of TRBD1. Germline V CDR1 and CDR2: SQVTM, ANQGSEA. This CDR3 is built from 16 residues. The CDR3 reads CSVAPLLGSSYNEQFF.

The chain employs TRBV4-1 and TRBJ1-2. The CDR3 is made up of 14 amino acids. CDR1 is MGHRA and CDR2 is YSYEKL in the germline V gene. CDR3 sequence reads: CASSPPRWGYGYTF.

The chain carries TRBV10-3 and TRBJ2-2; the TRBD1 assignment by TCRdb is unverifiable without DNA. CDR1 is ENHRY, CDR2 SYGVKD, per germline. The CDR3 spans 14 residues. The CDR3 sequence: CAIKGGPNTGELFF.

CDR3 sequence reads: CASSDQEQGGHETQYF. V gene TRBV9 combines with J gene TRBJ2-5; checking the TCRdb D call of TRBD1 is not possible without DNA. This CDR3 spans 16 amino acids. Germline-derived CDR1 and CDR2 are SGDLS and YYNGEE.

V usage is TRBV13 and J usage is TRBJ2-4; there is no DNA to check the TCRdb D call of TRBD1. From germline, CDR1 is PRHDT and CDR2 FYEKMQ (reference sequence). CDR3 size: 13 residues. The CDR3 loop is CASSLWTKNIQYF. The full variable domain, rest sourced from reference TRBV13 and TRBJ2-4, is AAGVIQSPRHLIKEKRETATLKCYPIPRHDTVYWYQQGPGQDPQFLISFYEKMQSDKGSIPDRFSAQQFSDYHSELNMSSLELGDSALYFCASSLWTKNIQYFGAGTRLSVL.

This CDR3 is CSAGDYQLNKETQYF. The V and J genes are TRBV20-1 and TRBJ2-5; TCRdb calls TRBD2, which cannot be checked without DNA. The CDR3 is 15 amino acids. CDR1 DFQATT and CDR2 SNEGSKA come from the germline V gene (reference sequence).

This clonotype is deemed hyperexpanded by its frequency. The V gene is TRBV20-1, the J gene TRBJ1-1. Germline V gene lookup returns CDR1 DFQATT and CDR2 SNEGSKA (reference sequence). The CDR3 extends over 12 amino acids. CDR3 residues: CSAPSGVTEAFF.

The chain combines TRBV4-3 with TRBJ2-1. This CDR3 comprises 16 residues. The germline V gene has CDR1 LGHNA and CDR2 YSLEER. This CDR3 is CASSQEALSSYNEQFF.

The chain recombines TRBV29-1 with TRBJ2-7; TCRdb picks TRBD1, but there is no DNA to check that call. The germline gives CDR1 SQVTM, CDR2 ANQGSEA. This CDR3 contains 12 residues. CDR3 residues: CSAGQGLDEQYF.

This rearrangement joins TRBV29-1 to TRBJ2-7; TCRdb lists TRBD1, though no DNA is available to test this call. This CDR3 has 13 residues. Per the germline V gene, CDR1 is SQVTM and CDR2 is ANQGSEA. CDR3 amino acids: CSVGGRENYEQYF.

The V and J genes are TRBV29-1 and TRBJ2-7. CDR3 length equals 11 residues. Per the germline V gene, CDR1 is SQVTM and CDR2 is ANQGSEA. The CDR3 loop reads CSVWEYYEQYF.

V usage is TRBV29-1 and J usage is TRBJ2-7; the TCRdb call, TRBD1, lacks DNA for checking. The CDR3 runs 12 residues. Germline V gene lookup returns CDR1 SQVTM and CDR2 ANQGSEA. The CDR3 is CSVESGTYEQYF.

This clonotype is classed as medium-sized (0.01 to 0.1%) by frequency. The chain recombines TRBV7-2 with TRBJ2-5; TCRdb reports TRBD2, a call that lacks DNA to check it against. The CDR3 loop spans 17 amino acids. CDR1 and CDR2 from the germline V gene are SGHTA and FQGNSA. The CDR3 reads CASSPSKAGGLQETQYF.

V gene TRBV20-1 combines with J gene TRBJ2-7. This CDR3 is 11 amino acids long. Germline V gene sequence: CDR1 DFQATT, CDR2 SNEGSKA (reference sequence). The CDR3 spells CSAREDYEQCF.